The 12 T cell receptor beta chains below were found in one sample sequenced in a study of shared clonotypes between healthy human individuals. Using immunoSEQ multiplex PCR, the repertoire was profiled, and TCRdb retains in-frame clones only, with some absent. The sample carries around 1.9 million clones, roughly 91% recorded once. Naive-designated CD8 cells lacked CD45RO, were positively enriched for CCR7, and omitted terminally differentiated effector memory CD45RA+ cells. The sequencing input was naive CD8+ T cells from PBMCs. Every receptor here comes from a man younger than 35 in good health. Some clones in this sample may be carry-over from other donors' samples.

V gene TRBV27 combines with J gene TRBJ1-2, with D hard to call. The CDR3 is made up of 13 amino acids. Trimming stripped 7 bases from V and 4 bases from J, with 13 bases between. Germline CDR1 reads MNHEY; CDR2 reads SMNVEV (reference sequence). The CDR3 DNA reads as TGTGCCAGCACCCTCCGACGGAGCTATGGCTACACCTTC. Residues: CASTLRRSYGYTF.

This clone was observed a single time. The chain couples TRBV4-1 to TRBJ1-1; no clear D. This CDR3 spans 14 amino acids. Germline-derived CDR1 and CDR2 are MGHRA and YSYEKL. Trimming cost V 2 bases and J 1 base, with 8 bases left between them. The CDR3 is CASSQILWNTEAFF. Here the CDR3 DNA reads TGCGCCAGCAGCCAAATCCTTTGGAACACTGAAGCTTTCTTT.

This chain links TRBV5-1 with TRBJ2-2, with 7 nucleotides matching TRBD2. The CDR3 loop spans 16 amino acids. Germline V gene data show CDR1 as SGHRS and CDR2 as YFSETQ. With 0 bases clipped from V and 6 bases from J, the junction kept 8 bases outside the gene matches. CDR3: CASSLAFVGGAGELFF. In DNA, the CDR3 is TGCGCCAGCAGCTTGGCCTTCGTTGGGGGGGCCGGGGAGCTGTTTTTT.

The chain combines TRBV4-3 with TRBJ2-2, with D possibly TRBD1 on 5 matching bases. From germline, CDR1 is LGHNA and CDR2 YSLEER. This CDR3 is built from 15 residues. V was pared by 0 bases and J by 6 bases, with 11 bases between. The CDR3 region has the DNA TGCGCCAGCAGCCAAGACAGGGTCGGCGCCGGGGAGCTGTTTTTT. Translation: CASSQDRVGAGELFF.

The chain is built from TRBV6-1 and TRBJ2-7; the D gene is possibly TRBD1 (5 bases). Germline CDR1 reads MNHNS; CDR2 reads SASEGT. Between the trimmed V and J ends, which lost 7 bases and 0 bases, there was a span of 16 bases. The CDR3 sequence is 15 residues long. The CDR3: CASTRRGGYSYEQYF. The CDR3 DNA sequence: TGTGCCAGCACCCGAAGGGGCGGTTACTCCTACGAGCAGTACTTC.

This clone has just a few counts. Other DNA variants within this sample encode the same CDR3. This sequence joins TRBV27 and TRBJ1-5; D gene uncertain. This CDR3 region has 13 residues. V was pared by 3 bases and J by 4 bases, with 7 bases between. Per the germline V gene, CDR1 is MNHEY and CDR2 is SMNVEV (reference sequence). The CDR3 protein is CASSLLGNQPQHF. The CDR3 DNA reads TGTGCCAGCAGTTTGTTGGGAAATCAGCCCCAGCATTTT.

The rearrangement links TRBV27 to TRBJ2-3; D unclear. Germline V gene data show CDR1 as MNHEY and CDR2 as SMNVEV (reference sequence). This CDR3 region has 14 residues. V lost 3 bases, J lost 5 bases, and 12 bases lay in between. For the CDR3, the DNA is TGTGCCAGCAGTTTCCCGACCCGACGAGATACGCAGTATTTT. This codes for CASSFPTRRDTQYF.

The CDR3 DNA sequence: TGTGCCAGCAGCTTTGATCGGGTAGAGGACACTGAAGCTTTCTTT. It codes for CASSFDRVEDTEAFF. This chain joins TRBV12-1 and TRBJ1-1. TRBV12-1 is noted as a pseudogene. The CDR3 is 15 amino acids.

V and J are TRBV7-9 and TRBJ2-7, with 8 bases identical to TRBD2. Germline-derived CDR1 and CDR2 are SEHNR and FQNEAQ (reference sequence). J was trimmed by 2 bases and V by 1 base; bases with no gene match: 13. This CDR3 has 18 amino acids. The chain's CDR3 is CASSLGTTGGTRAYEQYF. For the CDR3, the DNA is TGTGCCAGCAGCTTAGGGACAACTGGGGGGACTAGAGCCTACGAGCAGTACTTC.

This chain uses TRBV6-5 with TRBJ2-1; 11 positions agree with TRBD2. The CDR3 loop spans 15 amino acids. CDR1 and CDR2 from the germline V gene are MNHEY and SVGAGI. J gave up 8 bases and V 6 bases, and 9 bases lay outside the gene matches. The CDR3 DNA reads as TGTGCCAGCAGGACTTTACTAGCGGGAGACTATGAGCAGTTCTTC. Protein product: CASRTLLAGDYEQFF.

The chain uses TRBV29-1 and TRBJ1-1; perhaps TRBD1 as D (5 bases). The V end was cut by 4 bases, the J end by 7 bases, with 19 bases between. Germline loops: CDR1 SQVTM, CDR2 ANQGSEA. This CDR3 is 14 amino acids long. The CDR3 protein is CSVGGPHDWLEAFF. CDR3 nucleotide sequence: TGCAGCGTTGGGGGCCCACACGACTGGCTTGAAGCTTTCTTT.

For the CDR3, the DNA is TGTGCCAGCAGCGCGGGGACCCTGGGGACCCAGTACTTC. Amino acids: CASSAGTLGTQYF. The V call is TRBV11-3, the J call TRBJ2-5, with a weak D call TRBD2 (6 bases). This CDR3 is built from 13 residues. CDR1 and CDR2 (germline): SGHNT, YENEEA. Deletions cut 5 bases from V and 7 bases from J, with 14 bases between.